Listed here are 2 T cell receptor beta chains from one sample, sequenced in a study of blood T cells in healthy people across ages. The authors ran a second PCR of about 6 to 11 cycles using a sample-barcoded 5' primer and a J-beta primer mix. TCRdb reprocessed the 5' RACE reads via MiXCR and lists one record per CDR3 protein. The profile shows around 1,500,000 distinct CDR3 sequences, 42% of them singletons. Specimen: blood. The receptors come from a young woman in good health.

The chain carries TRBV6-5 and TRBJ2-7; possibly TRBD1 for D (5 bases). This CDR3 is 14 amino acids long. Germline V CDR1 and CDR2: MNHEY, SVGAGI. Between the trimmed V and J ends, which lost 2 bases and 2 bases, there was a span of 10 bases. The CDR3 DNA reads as TGTGCCAGCAGTTACGACAGCCGAACCTACGAGCAGTACTTC. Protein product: CASSYDSRTYEQYF.

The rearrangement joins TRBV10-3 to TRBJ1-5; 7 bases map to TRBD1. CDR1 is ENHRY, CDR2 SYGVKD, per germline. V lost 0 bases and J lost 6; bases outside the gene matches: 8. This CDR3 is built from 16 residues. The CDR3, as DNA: TGTGCCATCAGTGAGTCAGGGGGCGTAGGAGGTCAGCCCCAGCATTTT. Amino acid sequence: CAISESGGVGGQPQHF.